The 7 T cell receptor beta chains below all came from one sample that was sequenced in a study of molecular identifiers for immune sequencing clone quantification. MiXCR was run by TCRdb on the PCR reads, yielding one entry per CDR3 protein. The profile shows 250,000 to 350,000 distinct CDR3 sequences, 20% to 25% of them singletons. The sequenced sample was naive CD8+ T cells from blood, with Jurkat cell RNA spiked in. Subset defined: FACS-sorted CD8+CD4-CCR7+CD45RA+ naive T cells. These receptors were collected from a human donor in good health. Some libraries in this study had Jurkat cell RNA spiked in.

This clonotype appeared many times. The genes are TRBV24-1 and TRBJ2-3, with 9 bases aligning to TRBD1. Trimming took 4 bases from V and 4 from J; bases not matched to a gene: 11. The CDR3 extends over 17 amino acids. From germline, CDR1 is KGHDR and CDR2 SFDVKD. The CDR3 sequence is CATSDQRTGGSADTQYF. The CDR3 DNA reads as TGTGCCACCAGTGACCAACGCACAGGGGGCAGCGCAGATACGCAGTATTTT.

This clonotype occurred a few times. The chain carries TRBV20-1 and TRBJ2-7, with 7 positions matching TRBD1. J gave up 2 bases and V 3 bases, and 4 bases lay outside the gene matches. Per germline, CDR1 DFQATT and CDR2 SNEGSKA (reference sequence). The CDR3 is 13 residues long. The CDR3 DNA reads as TGCAGTGCTAGGACAGGGACCCCCTACGAGCAGTACTTC. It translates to CSARTGTPYEQYF.

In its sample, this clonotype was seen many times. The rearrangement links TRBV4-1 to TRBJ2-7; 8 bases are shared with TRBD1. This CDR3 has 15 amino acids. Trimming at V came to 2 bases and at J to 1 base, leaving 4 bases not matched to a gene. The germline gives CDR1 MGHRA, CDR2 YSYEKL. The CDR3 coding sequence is TGCGCCAGCAGCCAAACGGACAGGGCGTCCTACGAGCAGTACTTC. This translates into CASSQTDRASYEQYF.

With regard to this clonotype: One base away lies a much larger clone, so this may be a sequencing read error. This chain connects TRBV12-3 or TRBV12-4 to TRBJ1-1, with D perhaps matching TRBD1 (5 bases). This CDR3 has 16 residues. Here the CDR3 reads CASSLAAPFPDTEASF. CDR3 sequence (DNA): TGTGCCAGCAGTTTAGCTGCCCCCTTCCCGGACACTGAAGCTTCCTTT.

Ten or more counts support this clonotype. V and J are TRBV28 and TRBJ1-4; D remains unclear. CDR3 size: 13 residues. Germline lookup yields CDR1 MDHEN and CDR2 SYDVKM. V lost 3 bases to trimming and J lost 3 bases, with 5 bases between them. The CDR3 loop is CASSFAANEKLFF. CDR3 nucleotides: TGTGCCAGCAGTTTTGCGGCTAATGAAAAACTGTTTTTT.

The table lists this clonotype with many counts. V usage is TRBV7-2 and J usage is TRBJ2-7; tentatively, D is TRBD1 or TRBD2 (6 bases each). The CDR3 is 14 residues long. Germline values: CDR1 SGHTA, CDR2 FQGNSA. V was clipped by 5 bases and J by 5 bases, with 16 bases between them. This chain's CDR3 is CASSQGQGRHEQYF. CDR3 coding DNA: TGTGCCAGCAGCCAAGGGCAGGGGAGGCACGAGCAGTACTTC.

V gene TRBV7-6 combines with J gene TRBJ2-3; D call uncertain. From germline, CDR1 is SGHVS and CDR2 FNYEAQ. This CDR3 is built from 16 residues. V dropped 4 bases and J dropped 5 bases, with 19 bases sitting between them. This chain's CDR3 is CASSSVPAVSGDTQYF. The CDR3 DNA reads TGTGCCAGCAGCTCAGTGCCGGCAGTATCGGGAGATACGCAGTATTTT.